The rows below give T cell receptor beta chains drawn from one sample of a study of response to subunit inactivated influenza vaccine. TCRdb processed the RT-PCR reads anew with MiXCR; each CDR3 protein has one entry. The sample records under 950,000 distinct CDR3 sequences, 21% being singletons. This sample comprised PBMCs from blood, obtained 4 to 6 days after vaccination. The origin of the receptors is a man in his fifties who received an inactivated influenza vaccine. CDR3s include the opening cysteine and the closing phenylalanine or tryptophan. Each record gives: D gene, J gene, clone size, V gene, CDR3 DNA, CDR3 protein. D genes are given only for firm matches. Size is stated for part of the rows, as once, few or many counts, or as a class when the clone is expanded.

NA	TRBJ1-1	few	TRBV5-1	TGCGCCACCAGGGACATGGGGGACACTGAAGCTTTCTTT	CATRDMGDTEAFF
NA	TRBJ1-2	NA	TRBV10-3	TGTGCCACCGAACGGGGGGAGGGGCTTTATGGCTACACCTTC	CATERGEGLYGYTF
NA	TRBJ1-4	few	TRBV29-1	TGCAGCGTTGGGGGACGGTCTAATGAAAAACTGTTTTTT	CSVGGRSNEKLFF
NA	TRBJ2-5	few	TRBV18	TGTGCCAGCTCACCGCCCCAGTTAAGAGAGACCCAGTACTTC	CASSPPQLRETQYF
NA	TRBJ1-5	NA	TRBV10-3	TGTGCCATCAGTGAGTCGGGAGACAAAAATCAGCCCCAGCATTTT	CAISESGDKNQPQHF
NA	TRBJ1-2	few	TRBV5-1	TGCGCCAGCAGCAGTATGGGGGTTCCAACCTATGGCTACACCTTC	CASSSMGVPTYGYTF
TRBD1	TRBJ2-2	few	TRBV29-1	TGCAGCGTTGAAGATCTGGGGGACAGGGGAGTCGGGGAGCTGTTTTTT	CSVEDLGDRGVGELFF
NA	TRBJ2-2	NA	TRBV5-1	TGCGCCAGCAGCACCCCCGGGCCCGAGCCCGGGGAGCTGTTTTTT	CASSTPGPEPGELFF
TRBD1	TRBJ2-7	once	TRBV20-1	TGCAGTGCTAGAGATTGGGAGACAGGGGTTGACGAGCAGTACTTC	CSARDWETGVDEQYF
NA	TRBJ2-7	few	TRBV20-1	TGCAGTGCTAGTGCGCCCGGGACAAGGAGCTCCTACGAGCAGTACTTC	CSASAPGTRSSYEQYF
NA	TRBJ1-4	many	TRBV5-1	TGCGCCAGCAGCTCGGGTGTCCTTAATGAAAAACTGTTTTTT	CASSSGVLNEKLFF
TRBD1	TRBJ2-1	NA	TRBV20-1	TGCAGTGCTAGAGATGTCAGGGGGTATGCCTTCAATGAGCAGTTCTTC	CSARDVRGYAFNEQFF
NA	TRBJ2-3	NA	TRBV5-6	TGTGCCAGCAGCTTATTAACAGGGGGCCGGGGGGGAGATACGCAGTATTTT	CASSLLTGGRGGDTQYF
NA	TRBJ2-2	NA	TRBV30	TGTGCCTGGAGTTTCCCCTCATACACCGGGGAGCTGTTTTTT	CAWSFPSYTGELFF
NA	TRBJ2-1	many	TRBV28	TGTGCCACCCAGGGGTGGTCCTACAATGAGCAGTTCTTC	CATQGWSYNEQFF
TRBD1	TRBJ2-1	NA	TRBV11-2	TGTGCCAGCAGCTCTATACGGGACAGGGGACACAATGAGCAGTTCTTC	CASSSIRDRGHNEQFF
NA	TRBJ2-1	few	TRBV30	TGTGCCTGGAGTTCCGGGTCCAACAATGAGCAGTTCTTC	CAWSSGSNNEQFF
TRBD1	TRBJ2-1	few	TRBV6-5	TGTGCCAGCAGTTACTCCGCAGCAGGGGGAAGGGATGAGCAGTTCTTC	CASSYSAAGGRDEQFF
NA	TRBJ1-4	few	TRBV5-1	TGCGCCAGCAGCTTGGACGGTACGGGTGAAAAACTGTTTTTT	CASSLDGTGEKLFF
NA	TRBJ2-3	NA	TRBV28	TGTGCCAGCACTCCAAACTGGGCAGGGCGTACGCAGTATTTT	CASTPNWAGRTQYF
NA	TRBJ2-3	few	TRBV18	TGTGCCAGCTCACCAGAACTGGGAACAGATACGCAGTATTTT	CASSPELGTDTQYF
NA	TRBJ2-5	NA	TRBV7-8	TGTGCCAGCAGCTTAGTCGGGCCCGGGGAGACCCAGTACTTC	CASSLVGPGETQYF
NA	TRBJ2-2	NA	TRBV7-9	TGTGCCAGCAGCTTAGCGCTGGGCAGCGCGAACACCGGGGAGCTGTTTTTT	CASSLALGSANTGELFF
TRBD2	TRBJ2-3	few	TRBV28	TGTGCCAGCAGTCCCCAACTAGCGGGGGTGAGAGATACGCAGTATTTT	CASSPQLAGVRDTQYF
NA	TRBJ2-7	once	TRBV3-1	TGTGCCAGCAGCCAAGGCGGACGGAGAGATTCCTACGAGCAGTACTTC	CASSQGGRRDSYEQYF
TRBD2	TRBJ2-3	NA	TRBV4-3	TGCGCCAGCAGCCAAGGGGTGAATAGCGGGAGCTCTAGCACAGATACGCAGTATTTT	CASSQGVNSGSSSTDTQYF
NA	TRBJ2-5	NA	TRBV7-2	TGTGCCAGCAGCTTAAGTTACAGGAGAGAGACCCAGTACTTC	CASSLSYRRETQYF
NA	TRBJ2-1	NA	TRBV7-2	TGTGCCAGCAGCTTAGCCGCCTATGACAATGAGCAGTTCTTC	CASSLAAYDNEQFF
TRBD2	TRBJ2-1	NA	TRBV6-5	TGTGCCAGCAGTTACTCGACTAGCGGGCCCAATGAGCAGTTCTTC	CASSYSTSGPNEQFF